The 15 T cell receptor beta chains presented below share a single source sample, sequenced in a study of blood T cell repertoires in COVID-19. Repertoires were generated with immunoSEQ multiplex PCR, while TCRdb's copy carries only in-frame clones and drops some. The sample contains about 170,000 clones, about nine tenths of which appear only once. The specimen was peripheral blood. The receptor source for this set is a young man with COVID-19, enrolled during active disease.

The V and J genes are TRBV7-2 and TRBJ1-2; TRBD1 aligns across 8 bases. Germline CDR1 SGHTA, CDR2 FQGNSA. V was pared by 4 bases and J by 3 bases, with 1 base of the junction left unmatched. CDR3 length: 13 amino acids. Here the CDR3 DNA reads TGTGCCAGCAGCTCGACAGGGGACTATGGCTACACCTTC. This translates into CASSSTGDYGYTF.

The chain links TRBV4-3 to TRBJ2-7, with D possibly matching TRBD1 (7 bases). V was cut by 6 bases and J by 6 bases, with 18 bases left in between. The CDR3 has 14 amino acids. The V gene's germline CDR1 is LGHNA and CDR2 YSLEER. For the CDR3, the DNA is TGCGCCAGCAGTAAGGCCAACAGGGGAGGCGAGCAGTACTTC. The encoded protein is CASSKANRGGEQYF.

The chain uses TRBV7-8 and TRBJ1-2; D is unresolved. The CDR3 consists of 14 residues. The germline V gene has CDR1 SGHVS and CDR2 FQNEAQ. The germline V and J ends were trimmed by 0 bases and 4 bases, with 9 bases remaining between them. In DNA form, the CDR3 reads TGTGCCAGCAGCTTAGCGCGGTCTGGCTATGGCTACACCTTC. Translating gives CASSLARSGYGYTF. The variable domain in full, completed from reference TRBV7-8 and TRBJ1-2, reads GAGVSQSPRYKVAKRGQDVALRCDPISGHVSLFWYQQALGQGPEFLTYFQNEAQLDKSGLPSDRFFAERPEGSVSTLKIQRTQQEDSAVYLCASSLARSGYGYTFGSGTRLTVV.

This CDR3 is CASSLMGRNNQPQHF. CDR3 nucleotides: TGTGCCAGCAGTTTGATGGGGCGGAACAATCAGCCCCAGCATTTT. The chain joins TRBV28 to TRBJ1-5; TRBD1 might be the D (5 bases). The germline V gene encodes CDR1 MDHEN and CDR2 SYDVKM. The length of the CDR3 is 15 residues. With 3 bases removed from V and 3 bases from J, the gap between germline ends came to 12 bases. Based on the CDR3 plus reference TRBV28 and TRBJ1-5, the full variable domain is DVKVTQSSRYLVKRTGEKVFLECVQDMDHENMFWYRQDPGLGLRLIYFSYDVKMKEKGDIPEGYSVSREKKERFSLILESASTNQTSMYLCASSLMGRNNQPQHFGDGTRLSIL.

For the CDR3, the DNA is TGTGCCAGCAGCTTAGCGGGGACAGGGTATGGCACTGAAGCTTTCTTT. Amino acid sequence: CASSLAGTGYGTEAFF. The chain employs TRBV7-9 and TRBJ1-1; 9 bases line up with TRBD1. V was pared by 0 bases and J by 4 bases, with 6 bases of the junction left unmatched. This CDR3 has 16 residues. Germline CDR1 SEHNR, CDR2 FQNEAQ (reference sequence).

The chain carries TRBV3-1 (or the pseudogene TRBV3-2) and TRBJ2-7, with D possibly matching TRBD2 (6 bases). Germline-derived CDR1 and CDR2 are LGHDT and YNNKEL (reference sequence). This CDR3 spans 16 amino acids. Between the trimmed V and J ends, which lost 1 base and 3 bases, there was a span of 16 bases. The CDR3: CASSQAFRDSRYEQYF. Here the CDR3 DNA reads TGTGCCAGCAGCCAAGCTTTCCGGGACTCCCGCTACGAGCAGTACTTC.

V and J are TRBV9 and TRBJ2-6; D gene ambiguous. CDR1 is SGDLS and CDR2 is YYNGEE in the germline V gene. Trimming pared 4 bases from V and 0 bases from J, leaving 20 bases between. This CDR3 is 19 amino acids long. CDR3 amino acids: CASSIRVPIFGSGANVLTF. CDR3 nucleotide sequence: TGTGCCAGCAGCATTCGCGTCCCCATTTTCGGCTCTGGGGCCAACGTCCTGACTTTC.

This chain joins TRBV7-2 and TRBJ1-2; TRBD1 agrees at 7 bases. Germline loops: CDR1 SGHTA, CDR2 FQGNSA. The CDR3 is made up of 14 amino acids. The V gene end was trimmed by 3 bases and the J gene end by 4 bases; junction bases not matched to a gene: 5. The CDR3 sequence is CASSLGQGGYGYTF. CDR3 coding DNA: TGTGCCAGCAGCTTGGGGCAGGGGGGCTATGGCTACACCTTC. The complete variable domain, with remaining parts taken from reference TRBV7-2 and TRBJ1-2, reads GAGVSQSPSNKVTEKGKDVELRCDPISGHTALYWYRQSLGQGLEFLIYFQGNSAPDKSGLPSDRFSAERTGGSVSTLTIQRTQQEDSAVYLCASSLGQGGYGYTFGSGTRLTVV.

The chain carries TRBV3-1 (or the pseudogene TRBV3-2) and TRBJ2-3, with D maybe TRBD1 (6 bases). Trimming pared 1 base from V and 3 bases from J, leaving 11 bases between. The CDR3 sequence is 15 residues long. Germline loops: CDR1 LGHDT, CDR2 YNNKEL (reference sequence). CDR3 bases: TGTGCCAGCAGCCAAGGGGCCACAGGGACAGATACGCAGTATTTT. This encodes CASSQGATGTDTQYF.

This chain links TRBV3-1 (or the pseudogene TRBV3-2) with TRBJ2-7; D uncertain. The CDR3 loop spans 13 amino acids. V lost 3 bases and J lost 7, with 13 bases in between. Germline CDR1 LGHDT, CDR2 YNNKEL (reference sequence). This CDR3 is CASSQLPDWEQYF. For the CDR3, the DNA is TGTGCCAGCAGCCAGTTGCCCGACTGGGAGCAGTACTTC.

This chain joins TRBV13 and TRBJ2-7; 7 nucleotides agree with TRBD2. This CDR3 is built from 17 residues. The germline CDR1 and CDR2 sequences are PRHDT and FYEKMQ (reference sequence). Trimming at V came to 0 bases and at J to 3 bases, leaving 11 bases not matched to a gene. CDR3 sequence (DNA): TGTGCCAGCAGCTTAGGGGGAAGCGGGGCCCGAGGCTACGAGCAGTACTTC. As protein: CASSLGGSGARGYEQYF. The full variable domain, its missing parts supplied by reference TRBV13 and TRBJ2-7, is AAGVIQSPRHLIKEKRETATLKCYPIPRHDTVYWYQQGPGQDPQFLISFYEKMQSDKGSIPDRFSAQQFSDYHSELNMSSLELGDSALYFCASSLGGSGARGYEQYFGPGTRLTVT.

V gene TRBV14 combines with J gene TRBJ2-1; 8 bases line up with TRBD1. Germline assignment: CDR1 SGHDN and CDR2 FVKESK. This CDR3 contains 15 residues. V shed 4 bases and J 4 bases; nucleotides not matched to a gene: 6. Here the CDR3 reads CASSPGTGPYNEQFF. The CDR3 nucleotides read TGTGCCAGCAGCCCCGGGACAGGCCCGTACAATGAGCAGTTCTTC.

This sequence joins TRBV24-1 and TRBJ1-5; 8 bases align to TRBD1. This CDR3 contains 13 residues. Germline V gene lookup returns CDR1 KGHDR and CDR2 SFDVKD. Germline trimming cut 5 bases from V and 10 bases from J; bases unmatched to any gene: 6. The CDR3 bases are TGTGCCACCAGTGCCATGGGACAGGCACCCCAGCATTTT. It translates to CATSAMGQAPQHF.

This chain uses TRBV6-5 with TRBJ1-1; 7 bases fit TRBD1. This CDR3 spans 14 amino acids. The ends lost 2 bases at V and 6 bases at J; junction bases unmatched: 6. Looked up from germline, CDR1 is MNHEY and CDR2 is SVGAGI. The DNA of the CDR3 is TGTGCCAGCAGTTACGAGGGGGCTCGGGCTGAAGCTTTCTTT. Encoded protein: CASSYEGARAEAFF.

This chain uses TRBV11-2 with TRBJ2-3; D is undetermined. Trimming cost V 2 bases and J 2 bases, with 5 bases left between them. The germline CDR1 and CDR2 sequences are SGHAT and FQNNGV. The CDR3 length is 13 residues. CDR3: CASSLIHTDTQYF. The CDR3 DNA reads as TGTGCCAGCAGCTTAATACACACAGATACGCAGTATTTT.